This T cell receptor (beta chain) was captured by sequencing in a study of Ad26.COV2.S vaccination and SARS-CoV-2 variants. Study context: The study gave Ad26.COV2.S intramuscularly, once or twice 56 days apart.

Treatment: roughly 18 received Ad26.COV2.S at low or high dose, single or two shots; roughly five received placebo; per-sample allocation not given. Specimens were obtained on day 63 following the first vaccine or placebo injection. Measured with immunoSEQ multiplex PCR; TCRdb has only the in-frame clones, and not every one. The data contain approximately 250,000 clones, around nine tenths of them singletons. V dropped 3 bases and J dropped 3 bases, with 9 bases sitting between them. The CDR3 length is 13 residues. This chain uses TRBV12-3 or TRBV12-4 with TRBJ2-7; D not certain. Sequencing used peripheral blood, obtained in a trial of Ad26.COV2.S vaccine versus placebo. This TCR derives from a person between 18 and 65 years old who received the Ad26.COV2.S COVID-19 vaccine or a placebo. The CDR3 sequence is CASSFGSFYEQYV. The CDR3 DNA is TGTGCCAGCAGTTTCGGCAGCTTCTACGAGCAGTACGTC.